This T cell receptor (beta chain) appears in the sequencing data of a study of T cell changes during pregnancy in multiple sclerosis. The assay was immunoSEQ multiplex PCR, and TCRdb's table has in-frame clones only and misses some. Of 16,000 or so clones detected, around 96% appear once; the ten largest clones hold about 0.94%. CDR3 length equals 13 residues. Trimming left V 0 bases short and J 14 bases short, with 14 bases between. Per germline, CDR1 SEHNR and CDR2 FQNEAQ (reference sequence). This receptor was identified in a female donor with multiple sclerosis, enrolled in a pregnancy study. The chain employs TRBV7-9 and TRBJ2-1; D possibly corresponds to TRBD1 (6 bases). The source was peripheral blood, collected in the third trimester of pregnancy. The chain's CDR3 is CASSLAGSDREFF. The CDR3 DNA reads TGTGCCAGCAGCTTAGCGGGGTCGGACAGAGAGTTCTTC. Complete variable domain (other parts from reference TRBV7-9 and TRBJ2-1): DTGVSQNPRHKITKRGQNVTFRCDPISEHNRLYWYRQTLGQGPEFLTYFQNEAQLEKSRLLSDRFSAERPKGSFSTLEIQRTEQGDSAMYLCASSLAGSDREFFGPGTRLTVL.